These 19 T cell receptor beta chains were all obtained from the same sample, sequenced in a study of T-cell memory formation after mild COVID-19. MiXCR, applied by TCRdb to the 5' RACE reads, yields one record per CDR3 protein. The sample lists about 350,000 distinct CDR3 sequences, roughly 15% occurring once. The sequenced sample was PBMCs or a T cell subset sorted from them (not recorded which). The receptors here all came from a man younger than 30 who had mild COVID-19 (a few samples of this study predate the infection). Cell type and time point are not known.

The J gene is TRBJ2-3, the V gene TRBV7-3; D is unclear. CDR1 and CDR2 from the germline V gene are SGHTA and FQGTGA. Trimming cost V 1 base and J 4 bases, with 12 bases left between them. The CDR3 contains 15 residues. The CDR3 DNA follows: TGTGCCAGCAGCTTAATCGGAAGTATTGCAGATACGCAGTATTTT. Translation gives CASSLIGSIADTQYF. Based on the CDR3 plus reference TRBV7-3 and TRBJ2-3, the full variable domain is GAGVSQTPSNKVTEKGKYVELRCDPISGHTALYWYRQSLGQGPEFLIYFQGTGAADDSGLPNDRFFAVRPEGSVSTLKIQRTERGDSAVYLCASSLIGSIADTQYFGPGTRLTVL.

This clonotype was observed a few times. This sequence joins TRBV12-3 or TRBV12-4 and TRBJ1-1; TRBD1 might be the D (5 bases). Trimming removed 3 bases from V and 5 bases from J, with 16 bases in between. The CDR3 runs 15 residues. This chain's CDR3 is CASSFRTDAGTEAFF. CDR3 nucleotide sequence: TGTGCCAGCAGTTTCCGTACCGACGCAGGGACTGAAGCTTTCTTT.

The rearrangement joins TRBV19 to TRBJ2-7, with D hard to call. The CDR3 is 13 amino acids. V was clipped by 3 bases and J by 3 bases, with 9 bases between them. CDR1 is LNHDA and CDR2 is SQIVND in the germline V gene (reference sequence). In nucleotides, the CDR3 is TGTGCCAGTAGTATCCCTGGGGACTACGAGCAGTACTTC. It is translated as CASSIPGDYEQYF.

The chain links TRBV20-1 to TRBJ1-1, with a tentative D call TRBD1 (6 bases). The V gene's germline CDR1 is DFQATT and CDR2 SNEGSKA (reference sequence). The CDR3 runs 13 residues. The V end was cut by 1 base, the J end by 11 bases, with 17 bases between. CDR3 bases: TGCAGTGCTAGAGGCGGCAGGGGCGCGGGGGCTTTCTTT. Translating it yields CSARGGRGAGAFF.

This clonotype has only one observation. The chain links TRBV10-3 to TRBJ1-2; tentative D call: TRBD1 (6 bases). The CDR3 totals 14 residues. Germline V gene data show CDR1 as ENHRY and CDR2 as SYGVKD. V was clipped by 3 bases and J by 3 bases, with 11 bases between them. As DNA, the CDR3 is TGTGCCATCAGTGATACAGGGACCTACTATGGCTACACCTTC. Amino acid sequence: CAISDTGTYYGYTF.

This clonotype was observed at least ten times. The CDR3 here is CASSLLPAVTEAFF. The CDR3 DNA reads as TGCGCCAGCAGTCTTCTTCCCGCGGTCACTGAAGCTTTCTTT. The chain couples TRBV5-1 to TRBJ1-1; D ambiguous. V gave up 5 bases and J gave up 4 bases, with 15 bases separating them. Germline V gives CDR1 SGHRS, CDR2 YFSETQ. The CDR3 contains 14 residues.

This clonotype has a count of ten or more. V and J are TRBV6-5 and TRBJ1-3; 8 positions match TRBD1. The CDR3 runs to 17 residues. Germline values: CDR1 MNHEY, CDR2 SVGAGI. V dropped 5 bases and J dropped 0; count of bases not matched to a gene: 9. The CDR3 DNA reads as TGTGCCAGCAGTCAGGGGACAGGAGACTACTCTGGAAACACCATATATTTT. Protein sequence: CASSQGTGDYSGNTIYF.

This clonotype came up a few times. V gene TRBV28 combines with J gene TRBJ2-1, with 8 bases identical to TRBD1. The CDR3 spans 15 residues. Germline V gene sequence: CDR1 MDHEN, CDR2 SYDVKM. Trimming removed 5 bases from V and 9 bases from J; junction bases left unmatched: 12. The CDR3 nucleotides are TGTGCCAGCAGTGGGGGACAGGCAACAGGGGGTGAGCAGTTCTTC. Its protein product is CASSGGQATGGEQFF.

This sequence joins TRBV5-6 and TRBJ2-1, with a tentative D call TRBD1 (5 bases). This CDR3 contains 13 residues. Trimming removed 2 bases from V and 4 bases from J, with 7 bases in between. CDR1 is SGHDT, CDR2 YYEEEE, per germline. This CDR3 reads CASSFRQYNEQFF. CDR3 nucleotides: TGTGCCAGCAGCTTCAGACAGTACAATGAGCAGTTCTTC.

The chain couples TRBV11-2 to TRBJ2-2, with 12 nucleotides matching TRBD2. Germline CDR1 is SGHAT and CDR2 is FQNNGV. V dropped 5 bases and J dropped 5; count of bases not matched to a gene: 12. The CDR3 runs to 18 residues. The CDR3 DNA reads as TGTGCCAGCAGCCCTACTAGCGGGGGGTTTACCAGTACCGGGGAGCTGTTTTTT. Its protein is CASSPTSGGFTSTGELFF.

In this sample, this clonotype turned up many times. V is TRBV5-6 and J is TRBJ1-2; D remains unclear. The germline V gene encodes CDR1 SGHDT and CDR2 YYEEEE. The CDR3 has 17 amino acids. Trimming took 0 bases from V and 5 from J, leaving 20 bases between them. The CDR3 loop reads CASSLDFSSGTTYGYTF. As DNA, the CDR3 is TGTGCCAGCAGCTTGGATTTTTCGTCAGGAACGACGTATGGCTACACCTTC.

In its sample, this clonotype was seen a few times. This chain joins TRBV28 and TRBJ1-4; TRBD1 matches at 7 bases. The length of the CDR3 is 16 residues. CDR1 is MDHEN, CDR2 SYDVKM, per germline. With V trimmed by 2 bases and J by 4 bases, 7 bases remained unmatched. CDR3 in amino acids: CASSLEWDRVNEKLFF. The CDR3 DNA follows: TGTGCCAGCAGTTTAGAATGGGACAGAGTTAATGAAAAACTGTTTTTT.

This clonotype has at least ten counts. The CDR3 sequence is CAILQGASGYTF. The CDR3 DNA sequence: TGTGCCATCCTACAGGGGGCAAGTGGCTACACCTTC. The chain joins TRBV10-3 to TRBJ1-2, with 9 bases that match TRBD1. Germline V gene lookup returns CDR1 ENHRY and CDR2 SYGVKD. This CDR3 contains 12 residues. Unmatched junction bases numbered 5, after V lost 8 bases and J lost 7 bases.

The chain combines TRBV24-1 with TRBJ2-2; D may be TRBD2 (6 bases). Germline loops: CDR1 KGHDR, CDR2 SFDVKD. Trimming stripped 5 bases from V and 3 bases from J, with 9 bases between. The CDR3 extends over 14 amino acids. The CDR3 spells CATSGTGDTGELFF. The CDR3 DNA reads TGTGCCACCAGTGGGACGGGGGACACCGGGGAGCTGTTTTTT.

V gene TRBV30 combines with J gene TRBJ1-2; perhaps TRBD1 as D (5 bases). The CDR3 loop spans 11 amino acids. V was shortened by 2 bases and J by 7 bases, with 8 bases between the two germline ends. Looked up from germline, CDR1 is GTSNPN and CDR2 is SVGIG (reference sequence). DNA of the CDR3: TGTGCCTGGAGTCTCCAGGGTGGCTACACCTTC. Amino acid sequence: CAWSLQGGYTF.

Ten or more counts support this clonotype. CDR3 in amino acids: CASSQGLAGTGELFF. CDR3 sequence (DNA): TGTGCCAGCAGCCAAGGGCTAGCGGGCACCGGGGAGCTGTTTTTT. The chain employs TRBV3-1 and TRBJ2-2; 8 bases map to TRBD2. The CDR3 has 15 amino acids. Germline V gene sequence: CDR1 LGHDT, CDR2 YNNKEL (reference sequence). J gave up 4 bases and V 1 base, and 2 bases lay outside the gene matches.

This clonotype turned up a few times. This chain connects TRBV6-2 or TRBV6-3 to TRBJ1-6, with 8 nucleotides matching TRBD1. This CDR3 contains 16 residues. Germline V CDR1 and CDR2: MNHEY, SVGEGT. V dropped 0 bases and J dropped 7; count of bases not matched to a gene: 5. This CDR3 is CASSYSPTGGNSPLHF. The CDR3 DNA reads as TGTGCCAGCAGTTACTCGCCCACAGGGGGAAATTCACCCCTCCACTTT.

This clonotype appeared a few times. The chain combines TRBV4-2 with TRBJ2-2, with D perhaps matching TRBD2 (5 bases). Germline CDR1 and CDR2: LGHNA and YNFKEQ. CDR3 length: 14 amino acids. The V and J ends lost 6 bases and 4 bases respectively, with 12 bases between them. The CDR3 here is CASRQLRGTGELFF. The CDR3, as DNA: TGTGCCAGCAGGCAGTTACGGGGCACCGGGGAGCTGTTTTTT.

V is TRBV4-1 and J is TRBJ2-7, with 10 bases matching TRBD2. J gave up 4 bases and V 2 bases, and 5 bases lay outside the gene matches. Germline V gene data show CDR1 as MGHRA and CDR2 as YSYEKL. The CDR3 is 15 residues long. The CDR3 protein is CASSQPTSGNYEQYF. In DNA form, the CDR3 reads TGCGCCAGCAGCCAACCCACTAGCGGGAATTACGAGCAGTACTTC.